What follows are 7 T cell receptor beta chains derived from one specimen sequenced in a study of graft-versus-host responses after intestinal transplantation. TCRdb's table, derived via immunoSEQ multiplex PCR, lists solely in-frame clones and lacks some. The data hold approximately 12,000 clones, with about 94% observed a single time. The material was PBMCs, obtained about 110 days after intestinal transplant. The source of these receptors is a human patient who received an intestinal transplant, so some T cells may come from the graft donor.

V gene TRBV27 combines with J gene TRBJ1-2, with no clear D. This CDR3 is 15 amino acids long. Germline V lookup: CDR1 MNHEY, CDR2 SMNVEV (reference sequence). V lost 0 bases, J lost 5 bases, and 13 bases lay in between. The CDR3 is CASSLSVVDVYGYTF. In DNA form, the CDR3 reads TGTGCCAGCAGTTTATCGGTTGTGGACGTATATGGCTACACCTTC.

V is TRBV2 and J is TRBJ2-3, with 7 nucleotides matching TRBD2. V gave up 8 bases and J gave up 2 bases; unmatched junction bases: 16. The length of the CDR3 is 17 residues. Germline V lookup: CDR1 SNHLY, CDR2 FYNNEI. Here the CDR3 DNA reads TGTGCCAGCCAGCACGGGGGAGGGGAGGACTTCACAGATACGCAGTATTTT. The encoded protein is CASQHGGGEDFTDTQYF. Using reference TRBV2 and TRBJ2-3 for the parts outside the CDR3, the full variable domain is EPEVTQTPSHQVTQMGQEVILRCVPISNHLYFYWYRQILGQKVEFLVSFYNNEISEKSEIFDDQFSVERPDGSNFTLKIRSTKLEDSAMYFCASQHGGGEDFTDTQYFGPGTRLTVL.

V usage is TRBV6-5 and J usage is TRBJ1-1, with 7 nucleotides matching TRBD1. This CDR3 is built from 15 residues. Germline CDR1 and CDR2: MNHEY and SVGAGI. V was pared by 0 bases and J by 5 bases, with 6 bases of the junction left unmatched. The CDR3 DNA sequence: TGTGCCAGCAGTTACTCGACAGGGAGGAGGACTGAAGCTTTCTTT. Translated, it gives CASSYSTGRRTEAFF.

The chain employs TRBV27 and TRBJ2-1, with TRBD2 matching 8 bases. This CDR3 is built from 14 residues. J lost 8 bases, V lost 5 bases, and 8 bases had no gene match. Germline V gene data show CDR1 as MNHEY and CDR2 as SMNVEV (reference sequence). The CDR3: CASSLGTSRHEQFF. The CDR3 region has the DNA TGTGCCAGCAGTCTCGGGACTAGTAGACATGAGCAGTTCTTC.

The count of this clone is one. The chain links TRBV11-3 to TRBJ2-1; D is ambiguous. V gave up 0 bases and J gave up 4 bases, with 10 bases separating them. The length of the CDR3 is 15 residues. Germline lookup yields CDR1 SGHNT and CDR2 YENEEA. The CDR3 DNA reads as TGTGCCAGCAGCTTAGATCCGGAAGTGTACAATGAGCAGTTCTTC. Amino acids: CASSLDPEVYNEQFF.

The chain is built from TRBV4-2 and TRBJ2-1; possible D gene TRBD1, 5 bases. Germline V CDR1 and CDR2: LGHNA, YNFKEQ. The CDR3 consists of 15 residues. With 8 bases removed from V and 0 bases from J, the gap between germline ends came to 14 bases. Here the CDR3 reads CASGHPVDSYNEQFF. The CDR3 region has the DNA TGTGCCAGCGGACACCCGGTAGACTCCTACAATGAGCAGTTCTTC.

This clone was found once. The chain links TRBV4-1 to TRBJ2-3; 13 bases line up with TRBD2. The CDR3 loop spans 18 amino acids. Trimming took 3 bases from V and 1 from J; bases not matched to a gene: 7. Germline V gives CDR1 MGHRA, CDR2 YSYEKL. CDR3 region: CASSHTALAGGGTDTQYF. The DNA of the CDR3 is TGCGCCAGCAGCCACACCGCACTAGCGGGAGGGGGCACAGATACGCAGTATTTT.